The rows below give T cell receptor beta chains drawn from one sample of a study of identical twins. TCRdb itself ran the 5' RACE reads through MiXCR, one entry per CDR3 protein. The data contain a few hundred thousand distinct CDR3 sequences, roughly 13% of them singletons. This same sample was also taken into another study, of yellow fever vaccine responses in identical twins.

Sequenced material: memory (CD45RO+) T cells sorted from blood. These receptors all stem from a woman aged 18-29 years in good health. Both conserved end residues are part of each CDR3. The D gene is left open where the match is weak. Expanded clones are given a class, and other clones once, few, many or no size at all.

V	J	D	size	DNA	CDR3
TRBV5-1	TRBJ2-1	TRBD1	many	TGCGCCAGCAGCTTTCTGGGTGTAGGCGGGACAGGCCACAATGAGCAGTTCTTC	CASSFLGVGGTGHNEQFF
TRBV7-2	TRBJ2-7	NA	NA	TGTGCCAGCAGCTTAGCGGGGGGGCAATTAGTCTACGAGCAGTACTTC	CASSLAGGQLVYEQYF
TRBV20-1	TRBJ2-7	TRBD1	NA	TGCAGTGCTAGAGATGTCGGGACAGGGAGTGGGTACGAGCAGTACTTC	CSARDVGTGSGYEQYF
TRBV11-2	TRBJ2-1	TRBD2	NA	TGTGCCAGCAGCTTAGGCGGGGCGGGAGGGAAAGCACGGAGTGAGCAGTTCTTC	CASSLGGAGGKARSEQFF
TRBV4-3	TRBJ1-2	NA	many	TGCGCCAGCAGCCAAGAAGGGCAGGTCTATGGCTACACCTTC	CASSQEGQVYGYTF
TRBV5-1	TRBJ2-2	TRBD1	many	TGCGCCAGCAGCTTGGATACAGGGGCCGGGGAGCTGTTTTTT	CASSLDTGAGELFF
TRBV14	TRBJ2-1	NA	many	TGTGCCAGCAGCCAGATGAGGACCAAGAACAATGAGCAGTTCTTC	CASSQMRTKNNEQFF
TRBV12-3/TRBV12-4	TRBJ2-7	NA	few	TGTGCCAGCAGGTCTTCGGGCTACGAGCAGTACTTC	CASRSSGYEQYF
TRBV5-1	TRBJ2-7	NA	few	TGCGCCAGCAGTACGCACGGGAGCTACGAGCAGTACTTC	CASSTHGSYEQYF
TRBV29-1	TRBJ1-2	NA	many	TGCAGCGTTGAAGTGGGGGTGGGCTACACCTTC	CSVEVGVGYTF